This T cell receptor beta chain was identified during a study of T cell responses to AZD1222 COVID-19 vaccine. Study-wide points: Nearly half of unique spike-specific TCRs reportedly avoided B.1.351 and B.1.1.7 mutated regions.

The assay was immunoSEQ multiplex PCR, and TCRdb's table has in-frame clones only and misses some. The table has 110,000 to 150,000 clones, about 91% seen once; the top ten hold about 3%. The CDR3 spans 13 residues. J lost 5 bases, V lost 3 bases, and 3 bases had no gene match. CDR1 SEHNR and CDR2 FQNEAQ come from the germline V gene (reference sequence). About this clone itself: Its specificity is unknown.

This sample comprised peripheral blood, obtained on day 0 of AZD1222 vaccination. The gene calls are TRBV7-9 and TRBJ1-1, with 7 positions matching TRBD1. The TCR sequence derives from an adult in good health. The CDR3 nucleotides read TGTGCCAGCAGCTTTCCAGGGGGTACTGAAGCTTTCTTT. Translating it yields CASSFPGGTEAFF.